Listed below are T cell receptor beta chains from one sample, sequenced in a study of cytomegalovirus exposure and HLA in healthy donors. Only in-frame clones appear in the TCRdb table, and some are missing; sequencing was by immunoSEQ multiplex PCR. The sample yields about 200,000 clones, around 80% seen once. Input material: PBMCs. Source of these receptors: a boy younger than 10 in good health and CMV-seronegative. Each CDR3 is given with its conserved first and last residue. D genes are given only for firm matches. Expanded clones are given a class, and other clones once, few, many or no size at all.

>NA|NA|TRBJ2-5|TRBV6-1
TGTGCCAGCAGTGCGGAGACCCAGTACTTC
CASSAETQYF
>NA|NA|TRBJ1-5|TRBV27
TGTGCCAGCAGGGTACACAGTAGCAATCAGCCCCAGCATTTT
CASRVHSSNQPQHF
>NA|TRBD2|TRBJ2-1|TRBV4-1
TGCGCCAGCAGCCGGACACTAGCGGGGAGGGACAATGAGCAGTTCTTC
CASSRTLAGRDNEQFF
>NA|NA|TRBJ1-5|TRBV6-1
TGTGCCAGCGGGCCAACAGGGCTCAATCAGCCCCAGCATTTT
CASGPTGLNQPQHF
>NA|NA|TRBJ2-2|TRBV12-5
TGTGCTAGTGGTTCGATTCAGGGGGGAGGCGGGGAGCTGTTTTTT
CASGSIQGGGGELFF
>NA|NA|TRBJ1-5|TRBV19
TGTGCCAGTAGTATCTCTGCGGGGCGATATCAGCCCCAGCATTTT
CASSISAGRYQPQHF
>NA|TRBD1|TRBJ2-7|TRBV4-2
TGTGCCAGCAGCAATTGGCTGGGACAGATCTACGAGCAGTACTTC
CASSNWLGQIYEQYF
>NA|TRBD1|TRBJ2-5|TRBV7-7
TGTGCTAGCAGCTTAGACAGGGAAGAGACCCAGTACTTC
CASSLDREETQYF
>NA|TRBD1|TRBJ1-2|TRBV5-4
TGTGCCAGCAGCGCGAGGGACAGGGGTTATAATGGCTACACCTTC
CASSARDRGYNGYTF
>NA|TRBD2|TRBJ2-1|TRBV7-3
TGTGCCAGCAGCTATCAGGGGACTAGCTCCAGTGAGCAGTTCTTC
CASSYQGTSSSEQFF
>once|TRBD2|TRBJ2-1|TRBV11-1
TGTGCCAGCAGCCCACGGACTAGCGGGAGCTGGAATGAGCAGTTCTTC
CASSPRTSGSWNEQFF
>NA|TRBD1|TRBJ2-7|TRBV7-2
TGTGCCAGCAGCTTAGCGGGACAGGGGGCCTCCACCTACTACGAGCAGTACTTC
CASSLAGQGASTYYEQYF
>NA|NA|TRBJ1-1|TRBV5-1
TGCGCCAGCAGCTTAACCGGGGGAACTGAAGCTTTCTTT
CASSLTGGTEAFF
>NA|NA|TRBJ1-2|TRBV21-1
TGTGCCAGCAGCAAAGAAGCGCACCCAAAGTATGGCTACACCTTC
CASSKEAHPKYGYTF
>NA|TRBD1|TRBJ2-6|TRBV5-6
TGTGCCAGCAGCTTCCCTACGGGACAGGGTGGGGCCAACGTCCTGACTTTC
CASSFPTGQGGANVLTF
>NA|TRBD2|TRBJ2-3|TRBV19
TGTGCCAGTAGTCTACTAGCGGGGGGCTCTAGCACAGATACGCAGTATTTT
CASSLLAGGSSTDTQYF
>few|TRBD1|TRBJ2-2|TRBV7-9
TGTGCCAGCAGCGGATACAGGGGATTGGGCACCGGGGAGCTGTTTTTT
CASSGYRGLGTGELFF
>NA|NA|TRBJ2-3|TRBV23-1
TGCGCCAGCAGTCAATCGTCGTGGGGCCCATATACGCAGTATTTT
CASSQSSWGPYTQYF
>NA|NA|TRBJ2-4|TRBV27
TGTGCCAGCAGTTTTAGGGGTCAGGGGAACATTCAGTACTTC
CASSFRGQGNIQYF
>few|TRBD1|TRBJ2-7|TRBV6-1
TGTGCCACCCAGACAGGGTGGCCGGGCGAGCAGTACTTC
CATQTGWPGEQYF